This T cell receptor beta chain was recorded in a study of T cell changes during pregnancy in multiple sclerosis. V dropped 2 bases and J dropped 4 bases, with 12 bases sitting between them. Germline loops: CDR1 SGHAT, CDR2 FQNNGV. The CDR3 runs to 14 residues. Using immunoSEQ multiplex PCR, the repertoire was profiled, and TCRdb retains in-frame clones only, with some absent. Of tens of thousands of clones in the sample, around 90% were seen once. The sequencing used peripheral blood, collected in the first trimester of pregnancy. This sequence was found in a female donor in good health, enrolled as a control in a pregnancy study. V gene TRBV11-2 combines with J gene TRBJ2-7; possibly TRBD2 for D (5 bases). This chain's CDR3 is CASSLSVGEYEQYF. Here the CDR3 DNA reads TGTGCCAGCAGCTTAAGTGTGGGAGAATACGAGCAGTACTTC.